The clone carrying this T cell receptor beta chain was seen only a few times. The antigen is undetermined. With iRepertoire HTBI primers and Arm-PCR of CDR3 regions, TCR beta libraries were built. TCRdb fed the multiplex PCR reads into MiXCR, producing one record per CDR3 protein. Here the sample spans some 500,000 distinct CDR3 sequences, roughly 14% being singletons. This entry comes from a study of regulatory T cells in long-lasting Graves disease. Points from the study as a whole: Favored gene segments in persistent disease were TRBV28, TRBJ1-2 and TRBJ2-5.

With 2 bases removed from V and 3 bases from J, the gap between germline ends came to 18 bases. The germline CDR1 and CDR2 sequences are SGHRS and YFSETQ. The CDR3 has 16 residues. Time point meaning: newly diagnosed GD, antithyroid drugs for less than 3 months. Following extraction of RNA from PBMCs, that RNA was used to make the TCR library. These data were likewise used in another study, on T cells in Graves' hyperthyroidism and ophthalmopathy.

The input for sequencing was peripheral blood mononuclear cells (PBMCs), taken at new diagnosis, from a patient treated with antithyroid drugs. The receptor's source is a man younger than 45 with Graves disease. This rearrangement joins TRBV5-1 to TRBJ2-7; D is tentatively TRBD1 or TRBD2 (5 bases each). The CDR3 DNA reads TGCGCCAGCAGCTTACGTTGGCAGGGAGAACTCTACGAGCAGTACTTC. Encoded protein: CASSLRWQGELYEQYF.